Below, one T cell receptor (beta chain) is given with its context. Its antigen is undetermined. The sample comes from a study of graft-versus-host responses after intestinal transplantation. Background on the study: Anti-thymocyte globulin induction, then tacrolimus and steroids for about three years, went to all recipients.

Sequenced by immunoSEQ multiplex PCR; TCRdb stores in-frame clones only, minus some. Of tens of thousands of clones listed, approximately 92% are singletons. CDR1 and CDR2 from the germline V gene are ENHRY and SYGVKD. The V end lost 0 bases, the J end lost 1 base, and 10 bases lay between the germline ends. This CDR3 region has 15 residues. Whole-study results and caveats: Among recipient marrow samples, GvH clones were found; some appeared first in ileum or blood. Allograft clonal ratios (graft-versus-host to host-versus-graft) were high in patients who had graft-donor T cell macrochimerism.

This clonotype originated in a human patient who received an intestinal transplant, so some T cells may come from the graft donor. The sample consisted of PBMCs, taken approximately 250 days after intestinal transplant. This rearrangement joins TRBV10-3 to TRBJ2-7, with D unresolved. CDR3 amino acids: CAISESTLFSYEQYF. DNA of the CDR3: TGTGCCATCAGTGAGTCGACTCTTTTTTCCTACGAGCAGTACTTC.